This T cell receptor (beta chain) derives from a study of vaccination and CD4 T cells after COVID-19. Study overall: Cells were stimulated with overlapping spike peptides from SARS-CoV-2, HCoV-NL63, HCoV-OC43 and HCoV-229E.

Findings of the study overall: Spike mono-reactivity was found in 304 of the 307 vaccine-specific clones identified in convalescent patients. Convalescent patients saw a median about 86% of their reactive clones show up only after vaccination.

Treatment described: roughly 10-day PBMC culture with coronavirus spike peptide pools or control peptides (ViraFEST assay). The CDR3 length is 14 residues. Per the germline V gene, CDR1 is SQVTM and CDR2 is ANQGSEA. Between the trimmed V and J ends, which lost 5 bases and 0 bases, there was a span of 11 bases. CD4+ T cells that had been cultured provided DNA sequenced with the Oncomine TCR Beta short-read assay. One entry per CDR3 protein, called by TCRdb with MiXCR from the PCR reads. The sample lists about 12,000 distinct CDR3 sequences; 45% to 55% were seen once. For this clonotype: Its specificity is unknown.

The chain is built from TRBV29-1 and TRBJ2-4; D unresolved. The sample comprised CD4+ T cells from blood, cultured in vitro. The sequence was obtained from a human donor who had recovered from COVID-19. The CDR3 loop is CSVRAELAKNIQYF. The CDR3 bases are TGCAGCGTTAGGGCAGAACTAGCCAAAAACATTCAGTACTTC.